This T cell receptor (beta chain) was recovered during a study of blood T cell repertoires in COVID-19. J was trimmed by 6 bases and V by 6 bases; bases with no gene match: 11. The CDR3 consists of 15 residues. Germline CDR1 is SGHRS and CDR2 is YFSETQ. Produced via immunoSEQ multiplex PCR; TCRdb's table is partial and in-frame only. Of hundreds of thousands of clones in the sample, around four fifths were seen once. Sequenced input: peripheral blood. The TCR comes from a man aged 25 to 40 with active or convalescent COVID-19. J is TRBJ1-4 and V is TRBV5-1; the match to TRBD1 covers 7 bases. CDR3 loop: CASNKQGKGDEKLFF. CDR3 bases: TGCGCCAGCAATAAACAGGGGAAGGGAGATGAAAAACTGTTTTTT.